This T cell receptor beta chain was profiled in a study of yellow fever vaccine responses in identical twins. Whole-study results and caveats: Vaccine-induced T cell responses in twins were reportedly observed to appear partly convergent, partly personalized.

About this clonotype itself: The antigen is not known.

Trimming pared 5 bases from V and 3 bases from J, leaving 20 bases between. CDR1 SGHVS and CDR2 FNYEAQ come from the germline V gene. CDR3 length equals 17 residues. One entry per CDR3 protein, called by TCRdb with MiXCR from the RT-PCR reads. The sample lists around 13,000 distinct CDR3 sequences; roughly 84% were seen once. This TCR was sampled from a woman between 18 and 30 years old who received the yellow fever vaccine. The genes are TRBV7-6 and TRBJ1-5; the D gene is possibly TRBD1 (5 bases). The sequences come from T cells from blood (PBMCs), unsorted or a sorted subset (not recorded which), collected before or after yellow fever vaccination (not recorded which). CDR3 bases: TGTGCCAGCAGCGCCCGTCCGGGGACCGGCTTCAATCAGCCCCAGCATTTT. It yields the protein CASSARPGTGFNQPQHF. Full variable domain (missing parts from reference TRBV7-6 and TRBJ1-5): GAGVSQSPRYKVTKRGQDVALRCDPISGHVSLYWYRQALGQGPEFLTYFNYEAQQDKSGLPNDRFSAERPEGSISTLTIQRTEQRDSAMYRCASSARPGTGFNQPQHFGDGTRLSIL.